Described below is a single TCR beta chain sequence and its context. The data originate from a study of regulatory T cells in long-lasting Graves disease. Through Arm-PCR of CDR3 regions and iRepertoire HTBI primers, TCR beta libraries were built. TCRdb re-derived calls from the multiplex PCR reads in MiXCR, one entry per CDR3 protein. This sample has 320,000 or so distinct CDR3 sequences, with over 15% found just once. The V end was cut by 7 bases, the J end by 11 bases, with 24 bases between. The CDR3 runs to 15 residues. Germline V gives CDR1 LNHDA, CDR2 SQIVND (reference sequence). As for time point: newly diagnosed GD, antithyroid drugs for less than 3 months. The TCR library was made from RNA that had been extracted from PBMCs in TRIzol. The diagnosis of Graves' disease used American Thyroid Association guidelines.

Sequenced material: peripheral blood mononuclear cells (PBMCs), taken at new diagnosis, from a patient treated with antithyroid drugs. This TCR was sampled from a female donor with Graves disease. The V gene is TRBV19, the J gene TRBJ1-5, with D maybe TRBD1 (5 bases). CDR3 nucleotides: TGTGCCAGTACCCTGGGGGGGATGGCTGGTTTGGCCCAGCATTTT. It is translated as CASTLGGMAGLAQHF.